This T cell receptor (beta chain) derives from a study of control samples from healthy donors and cancer patients. Looked up from germline, CDR1 is SGHTS and CDR2 is YDEGEE. J was trimmed by 7 bases and V by 10 bases; bases with no gene match: 6. This CDR3 has 13 residues. TCRdb's copy holds only in-frame clones and misses some; the assay was immunoSEQ multiplex PCR. The table has 150,000 to 200,000 clones, around 90% seen once. The sequencing sample was made of blood. The TCR comes from a young man in good health. The chain has TRBV5-8 and TRBJ1-6; 9 bases line up with TRBD1. This chain's CDR3 is CADGGTGNSPLHF. The CDR3 DNA is TGTGCCGACGGGGGGACAGGGAATTCACCCCTCCACTTT.